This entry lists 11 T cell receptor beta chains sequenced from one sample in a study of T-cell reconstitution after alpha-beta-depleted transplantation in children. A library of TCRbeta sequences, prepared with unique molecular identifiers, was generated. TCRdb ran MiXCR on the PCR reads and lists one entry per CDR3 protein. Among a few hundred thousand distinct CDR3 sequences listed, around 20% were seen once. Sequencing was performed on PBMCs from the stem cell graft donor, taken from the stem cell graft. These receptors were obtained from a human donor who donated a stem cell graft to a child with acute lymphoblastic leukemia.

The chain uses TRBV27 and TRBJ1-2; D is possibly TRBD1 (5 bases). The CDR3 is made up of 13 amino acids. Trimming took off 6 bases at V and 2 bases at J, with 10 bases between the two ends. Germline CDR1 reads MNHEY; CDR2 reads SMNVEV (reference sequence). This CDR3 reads CASRFQGNYGYTF. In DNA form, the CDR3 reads TGTGCCAGCAGGTTCCAGGGCAACTATGGCTACACCTTC.

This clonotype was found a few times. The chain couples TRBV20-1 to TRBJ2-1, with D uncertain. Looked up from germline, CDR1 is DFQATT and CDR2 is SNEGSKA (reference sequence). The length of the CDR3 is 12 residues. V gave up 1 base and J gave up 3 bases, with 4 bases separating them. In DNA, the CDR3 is TGCAGTGCTAGAGGGATCTACAATGAGCAGTTCTTC. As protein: CSARGIYNEQFF.

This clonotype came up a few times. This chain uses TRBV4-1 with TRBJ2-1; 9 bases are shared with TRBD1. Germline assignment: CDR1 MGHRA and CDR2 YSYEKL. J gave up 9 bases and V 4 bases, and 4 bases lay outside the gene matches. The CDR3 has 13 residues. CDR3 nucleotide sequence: TGCGCCAGCAGCCCCGGGACAGGGTTTGAGCAGTTCTTC. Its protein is CASSPGTGFEQFF.

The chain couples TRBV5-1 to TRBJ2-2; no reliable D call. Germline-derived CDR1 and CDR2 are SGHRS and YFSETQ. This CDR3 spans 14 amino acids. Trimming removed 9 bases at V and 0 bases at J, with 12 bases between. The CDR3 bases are TGCGCCACCGGACCGAGAGCGAACACCGGGGAGCTGTTTTTT. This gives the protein CATGPRANTGELFF.

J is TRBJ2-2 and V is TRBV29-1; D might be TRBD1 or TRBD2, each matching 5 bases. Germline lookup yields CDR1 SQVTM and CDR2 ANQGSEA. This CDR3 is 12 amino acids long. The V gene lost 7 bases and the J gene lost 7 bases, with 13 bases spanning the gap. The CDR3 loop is CSGQGGHGELFF. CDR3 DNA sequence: TGCAGCGGCCAGGGCGGGCACGGGGAGCTGTTTTTT.

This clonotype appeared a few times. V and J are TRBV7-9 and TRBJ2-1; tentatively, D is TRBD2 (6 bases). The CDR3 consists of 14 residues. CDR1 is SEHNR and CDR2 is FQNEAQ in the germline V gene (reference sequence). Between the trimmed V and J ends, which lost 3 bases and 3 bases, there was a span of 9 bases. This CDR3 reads CASSFQRVYNEQFF. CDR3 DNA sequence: TGTGCCAGCAGCTTCCAGCGGGTCTACAATGAGCAGTTCTTC.

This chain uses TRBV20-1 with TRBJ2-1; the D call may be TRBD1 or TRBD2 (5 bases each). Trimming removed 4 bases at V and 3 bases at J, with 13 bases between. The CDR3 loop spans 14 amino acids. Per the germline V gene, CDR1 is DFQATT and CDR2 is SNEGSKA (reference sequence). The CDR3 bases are TGCAGTGCTACTTACAGGAGGTACTACAATGAGCAGTTCTTC. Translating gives CSATYRRYYNEQFF.

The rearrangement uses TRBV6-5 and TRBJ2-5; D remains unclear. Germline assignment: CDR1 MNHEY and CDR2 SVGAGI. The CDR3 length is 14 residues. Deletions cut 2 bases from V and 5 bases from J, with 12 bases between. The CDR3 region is CASSYPLYTETQYF. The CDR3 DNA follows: TGTGCCAGCAGTTACCCCTTATACACGGAGACCCAGTACTTC.

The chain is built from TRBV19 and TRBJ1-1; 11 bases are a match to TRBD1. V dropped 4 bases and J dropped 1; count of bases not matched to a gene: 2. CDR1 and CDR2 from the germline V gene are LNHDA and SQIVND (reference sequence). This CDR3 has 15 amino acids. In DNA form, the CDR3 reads TGTGCCAGTAGTAAGGACAGGGGGCGGAACACTGAAGCTTTCTTT. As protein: CASSKDRGRNTEAFF.

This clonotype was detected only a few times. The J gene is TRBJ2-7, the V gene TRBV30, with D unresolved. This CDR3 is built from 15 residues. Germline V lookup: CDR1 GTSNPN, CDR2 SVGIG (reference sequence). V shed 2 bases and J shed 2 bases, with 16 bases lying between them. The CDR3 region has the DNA TGTGCCTGGAGTCCCGAAGGGCTTGGGGCCTACGAGCAGTACTTC. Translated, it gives CAWSPEGLGAYEQYF. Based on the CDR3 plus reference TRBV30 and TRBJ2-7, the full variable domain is SQTIHQWPATLVQPVGSPLSLECTVEGTSNPNLYWYRQAAGRGLQLLFYSVGIGQISSEVPQNLSASRPQDRQFILSSKKLLLSDSGFYLCAWSPEGLGAYEQYFGPGTRLTVT.

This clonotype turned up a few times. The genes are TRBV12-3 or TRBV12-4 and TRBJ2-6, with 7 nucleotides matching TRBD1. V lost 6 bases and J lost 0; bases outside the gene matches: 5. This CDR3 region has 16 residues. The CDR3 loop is CASRRQGPSGANVLTF. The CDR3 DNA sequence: TGTGCCAGCAGACGACAGGGTCCCTCTGGGGCCAACGTCCTGACTTTC.